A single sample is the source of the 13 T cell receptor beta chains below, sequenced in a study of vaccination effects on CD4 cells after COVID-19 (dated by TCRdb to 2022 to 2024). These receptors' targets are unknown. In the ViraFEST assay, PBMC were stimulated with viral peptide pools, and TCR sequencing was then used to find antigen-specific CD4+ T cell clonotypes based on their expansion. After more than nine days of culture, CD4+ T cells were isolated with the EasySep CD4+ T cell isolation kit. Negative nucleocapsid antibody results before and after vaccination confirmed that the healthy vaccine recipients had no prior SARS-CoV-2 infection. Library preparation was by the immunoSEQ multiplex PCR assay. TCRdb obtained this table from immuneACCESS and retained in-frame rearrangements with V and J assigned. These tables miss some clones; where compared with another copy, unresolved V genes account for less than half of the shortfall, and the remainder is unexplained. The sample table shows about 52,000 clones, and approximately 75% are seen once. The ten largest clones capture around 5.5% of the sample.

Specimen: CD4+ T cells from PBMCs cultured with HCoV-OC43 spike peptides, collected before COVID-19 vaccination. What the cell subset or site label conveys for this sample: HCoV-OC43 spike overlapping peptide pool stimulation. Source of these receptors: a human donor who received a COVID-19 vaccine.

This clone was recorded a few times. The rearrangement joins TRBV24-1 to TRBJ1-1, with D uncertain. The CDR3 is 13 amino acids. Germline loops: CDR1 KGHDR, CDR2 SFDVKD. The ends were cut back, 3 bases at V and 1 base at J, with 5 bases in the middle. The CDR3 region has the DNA TGTGCCACCAGTGATACCACGAACACTGAAGCTTTCTTT. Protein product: CATSDTTNTEAFF.

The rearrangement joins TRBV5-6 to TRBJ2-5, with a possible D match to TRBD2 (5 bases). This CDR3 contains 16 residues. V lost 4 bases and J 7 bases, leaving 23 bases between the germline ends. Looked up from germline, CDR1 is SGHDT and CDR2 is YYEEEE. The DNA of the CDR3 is TGTGCCAGCAGCGAGATCGGGCGGGCCCAACGGGGGACCCAGTACTTC. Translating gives CASSEIGRAQRGTQYF.

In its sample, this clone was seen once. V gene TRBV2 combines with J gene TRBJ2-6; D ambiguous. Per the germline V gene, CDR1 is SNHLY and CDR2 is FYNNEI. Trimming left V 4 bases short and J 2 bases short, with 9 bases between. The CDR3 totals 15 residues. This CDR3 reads CASSGSSAGANVLTF. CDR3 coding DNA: TGTGCCAGCAGTGGATCCTCCGCTGGGGCCAACGTCCTGACTTTC.

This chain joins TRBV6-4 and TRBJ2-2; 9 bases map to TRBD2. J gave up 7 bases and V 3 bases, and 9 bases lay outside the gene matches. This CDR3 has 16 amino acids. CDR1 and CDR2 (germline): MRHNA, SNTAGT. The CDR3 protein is CASSETSGGHGGELFF. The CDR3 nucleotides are TGTGCCAGCAGTGAGACCAGCGGGGGGCACGGCGGGGAGCTGTTTTTT.

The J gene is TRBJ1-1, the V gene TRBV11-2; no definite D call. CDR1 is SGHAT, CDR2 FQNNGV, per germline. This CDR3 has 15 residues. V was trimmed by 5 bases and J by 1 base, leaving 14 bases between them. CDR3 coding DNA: TGTGCCAGCAGCGGTGGTAGCGCGGGGAACACTGAAGCTTTCTTT. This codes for CASSGGSAGNTEAFF.

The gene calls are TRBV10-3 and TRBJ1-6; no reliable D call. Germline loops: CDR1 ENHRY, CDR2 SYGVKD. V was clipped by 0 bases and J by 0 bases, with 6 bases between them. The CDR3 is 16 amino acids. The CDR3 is CAISESQSSYNSPLHF. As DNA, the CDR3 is TGTGCCATCAGTGAGTCACAGAGCTCCTATAATTCACCCCTCCACTTT.

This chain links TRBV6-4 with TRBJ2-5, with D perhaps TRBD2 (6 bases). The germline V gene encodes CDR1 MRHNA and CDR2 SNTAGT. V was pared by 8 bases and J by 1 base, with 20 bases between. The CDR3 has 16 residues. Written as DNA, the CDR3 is TGTGCCAGCCTCCGGGAGAGGGGTATAAGCCAAGAGACCCAGTACTTC. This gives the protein CASLRERGISQETQYF.

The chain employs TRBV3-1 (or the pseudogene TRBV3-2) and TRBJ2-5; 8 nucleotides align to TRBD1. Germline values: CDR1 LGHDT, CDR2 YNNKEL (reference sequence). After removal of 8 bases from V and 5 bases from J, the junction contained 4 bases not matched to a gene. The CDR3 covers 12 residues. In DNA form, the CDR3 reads TGTGCCAGCTCCGGGACAGGCGAGACCCAGTACTTC. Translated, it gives CASSGTGETQYF.

The CDR3 spells CATSRVTGDTSDEQFF. CDR3 nucleotide sequence: TGTGCCACCAGCAGAGTTACGGGCGACACAAGCGATGAGCAGTTCTTC. The chain joins TRBV15 to TRBJ2-1; D remains ambiguous. The CDR3 extends over 16 amino acids. The germline CDR1 and CDR2 sequences are LNHNV and YYDKDF (reference sequence). The V end was cut by 1 base, the J end by 8 bases, with 18 bases between.

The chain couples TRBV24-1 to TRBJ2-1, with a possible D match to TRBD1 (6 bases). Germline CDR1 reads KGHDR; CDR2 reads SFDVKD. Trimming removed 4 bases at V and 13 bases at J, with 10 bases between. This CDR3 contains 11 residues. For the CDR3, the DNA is TGTGCCACCAGTGAGAGACAGGTACAGTTCTTC. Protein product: CATSERQVQFF.

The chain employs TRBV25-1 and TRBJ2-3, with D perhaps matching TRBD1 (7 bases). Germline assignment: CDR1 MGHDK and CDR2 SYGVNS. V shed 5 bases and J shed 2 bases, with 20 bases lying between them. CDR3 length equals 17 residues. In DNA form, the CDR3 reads TGTGCCAGCAGTCCCCACCTTGGAGGGGGCCCCACAGATACGCAGTATTTT. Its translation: CASSPHLGGGPTDTQYF.

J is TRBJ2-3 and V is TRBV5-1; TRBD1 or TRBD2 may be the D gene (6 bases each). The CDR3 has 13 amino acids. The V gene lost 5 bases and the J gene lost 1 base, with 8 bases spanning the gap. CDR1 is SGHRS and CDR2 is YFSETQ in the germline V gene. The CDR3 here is CASSRGGTDTQYF. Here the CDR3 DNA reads TGCGCCAGCAGTAGGGGGGGCACAGATACGCAGTATTTT.

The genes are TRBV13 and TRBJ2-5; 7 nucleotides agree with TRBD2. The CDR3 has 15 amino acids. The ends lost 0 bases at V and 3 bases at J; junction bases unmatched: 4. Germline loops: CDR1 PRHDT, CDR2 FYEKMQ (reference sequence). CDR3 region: CASSLGPGGEETQYF. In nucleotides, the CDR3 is TGTGCCAGCAGCTTAGGCCCGGGGGGAGAAGAGACCCAGTACTTC.